Listed below are T cell receptor beta chains from one sample, sequenced in a study of T cell responses to AZD1222 COVID-19 vaccine. Produced via immunoSEQ multiplex PCR; TCRdb's table is partial and in-frame only. This table holds 85,000 to 100,000 clones, 80% to 90% found once. The sequencing here drew on peripheral blood, taken on day 0 of AZD1222 vaccination. The receptors stem from an adult in good health. CDR3s include the opening cysteine and the closing phenylalanine or tryptophan. D genes are given only for firm matches. Size is omitted from some rows. Given values are once, few, many or a class for expanded clones.

V	D	J	size	CDR3	DNA
TRBV2	-	TRBJ2-3	-	CASSERRAQYF	TGTGCCAGCAGTGAGCGGAGAGCGCAGTATTTT
TRBV20-1	TRBD2	TRBJ2-1	-	CSAMRGFEQFF	TGCAGTGCTATGCGGGGGTTCGAGCAGTTCTTC
TRBV19	-	TRBJ1-1	-	CASSIEAVNTEAFF	TGTGCCAGTAGTATTGAGGCAGTTAACACTGAAGCTTTCTTT
TRBV5-4	TRBD1	TRBJ1-2	-	CASSLTGGLGYGYTF	TGTGCCAGCAGCCTCACAGGGGGCCTGGGGTATGGCTACACCTTC
TRBV15	-	TRBJ1-3	-	CATSRDQGKGNTIYF	TGTGCCACCAGCAGAGATCAGGGGAAAGGAAACACCATATATTTT
TRBV14	-	TRBJ2-1	-	CASSPKLTYEQFF	TGTGCCAGCAGCCCGAAATTGACCTATGAGCAGTTCTTC
TRBV2	-	TRBJ2-1	-	CASSQKDDLYNEQFF	TGTGCCAGCAGTCAAAAAGACGACCTTTACAATGAGCAGTTCTTC
TRBV5-4	TRBD2	TRBJ2-3	-	CASSHYDSSGRRTDTQYF	TGTGCCAGCAGCCACTATGATTCTAGCGGGAGGCGAACAGATACGCAGTATTTT
TRBV6-1	TRBD1	TRBJ2-7	once	CASSEAWTGVYEQYF	TGTGCCAGCAGTGAAGCGTGGACAGGGGTCTACGAGCAGTACTTC
TRBV10-1	-	TRBJ2-7	-	CASSEEGRGTYEQYF	TGCGCCAGCAGTGAGGAGGGCAGGGGAACCTACGAGCAGTACTTC
TRBV4-2	-	TRBJ2-2	few	CASSSGYTGELFF	TGTGCCAGCAGCAGTGGCTACACCGGGGAGCTGTTTTTT
TRBV14	TRBD1	TRBJ2-2	-	CASSQDYDRGNTGELFF	TGTGCCAGCAGCCAAGATTATGACAGGGGGAACACCGGGGAGCTGTTTTTT
TRBV12-3/TRBV12-4	-	TRBJ2-3	-	CATRLGGLDTQYF	TGTGCCACCCGGCTGGGGGGTTTAGATACGCAGTATTTT
TRBV2	TRBD1	TRBJ2-7	-	CASSEQSTGSYEQYF	TGTGCCAGCAGCGAACAGTCGACAGGGTCTTACGAGCAGTACTTC
TRBV2	-	TRBJ1-4	-	CASRQDSEKLFF	TGTGCCAGCAGGCAGGATAGTGAAAAACTGTTTTTT
TRBV7-8	-	TRBJ1-2	-	CASSPSPRGSDRLYGYTF	TGTGCCAGCAGCCCAAGCCCCAGGGGCAGCGACCGACTCTATGGCTACACCTTC
TRBV12-3/TRBV12-4	-	TRBJ2-5	-	CASSLRGAKTQYF	TGTGCCAGCAGTTTAAGGGGGGCAAAGACCCAGTACTTC
TRBV10-1	-	TRBJ2-1	-	CASKGHLNEQFF	TGCGCCAGCAAAGGGCACCTCAATGAGCAGTTCTTC
TRBV10-2	-	TRBJ1-6	-	CASNENGNSPLHF	TGCGCCAGCAATGAGAACGGAAATTCACCCCTCCACTTT
TRBV18	-	TRBJ1-4	once	CASSPRLATNEKLFF	TGTGCCAGCTCACCACGGCTAGCAACTAATGAAAAACTGTTTTTT
TRBV7-8	-	TRBJ1-5	-	CASSLAEYQPQHF	TGTGCCAGCAGCTTAGCGGAGTATCAGCCCCAGCATTTT
TRBV5-1	-	TRBJ1-5	-	CASSPQGYSNQPQHF	TGCGCCAGCAGCCCGCAGGGGTATAGCAATCAGCCCCAGCATTTT
TRBV9	-	TRBJ2-3	-	CASRPGAIGDTQYF	TGTGCCAGCAGGCCGGGGGCGATAGGAGATACGCAGTATTTT
TRBV12-3/TRBV12-4	-	TRBJ2-7	-	CASSSGTPEQYF	TGTGCCAGCAGTTCCGGGACGCCGGAGCAGTACTTC
TRBV21-1	-	TRBJ1-4	-	CASSLWTGVGLSNEKLFF	TGTGCCAGCAGCCTGTGGACAGGGGTTGGTTTAAGTAATGAAAAACTGTTTTTT
TRBV11-2	-	TRBJ1-2	-	CASSHNTANYGYTF	TGTGCCAGCAGCCACAACACGGCTAACTATGGCTACACCTTC
TRBV11-3	-	TRBJ2-5	few	CASSFLQGGETQYF	TGTGCCAGCAGCTTTTTACAGGGAGGGGAGACCCAGTACTTC
TRBV5-8	-	TRBJ2-7	-	CASSLGISGDTQYF	TGTGCCAGCAGCTTGGGTATTTCGGGGGACACGCAGTACTTC
TRBV11-3	TRBD1	TRBJ2-1	-	CASSLALTGDSYNEQFF	TGTGCCAGCAGCTTAGCTCTGACAGGGGATTCCTACAATGAGCAGTTCTTC
TRBV3-1/TRBV3-2	-	TRBJ1-2	-	CASSHRDGANYGYTF	TGTGCCAGCAGCCACCGGGACGGAGCTAACTATGGCTACACCTTC
TRBV27	-	TRBJ2-7	-	CASSSPYQARMGEQYF	TGTGCCAGCAGTTCTCCATACCAGGCCCGAATGGGGGAGCAGTACTTC
TRBV7-8	-	TRBJ1-1	-	CASSPGTAAFF	TGTGCCAGCAGCCCAGGGACGGCAGCTTTCTTT
TRBV6-1	-	TRBJ1-5	medium-sized	CASSGPDMDYSNQPQHF	TGTGCCAGCAGTGGCCCGGACATGGACTATAGCAATCAGCCCCAGCATTTT
TRBV6-5	-	TRBJ2-5	few	CASKRSNFPIETQYF	TGTGCCAGCAAAAGGAGTAACTTTCCCATAGAGACCCAGTACTTC
TRBV7-9	-	TRBJ1-2	-	CASSPSTVGYYGYTF	TGTGCCAGCAGCCCGTCGACAGTGGGGTACTATGGCTACACCTTC
TRBV19	-	TRBJ1-5	-	CASSIFASNQPQHF	TGTGCCAGTAGTATATTCGCTAGCAATCAGCCCCAGCATTTT
TRBV5-1	TRBD2	TRBJ2-3	-	CASSFFSGRDRWTDTQYF	TGCGCCAGCAGCTTTTTTAGCGGGAGGGATAGGTGGACAGATACGCAGTATTTT
TRBV3-1/TRBV3-2	-	TRBJ1-4	-	CASSGGQVEKLFF	TGTGCCAGCAGCGGGGGTCAGGTTGAAAAACTGTTTTTT
TRBV10-1	TRBD2	TRBJ2-3	-	CASSFSGGASNTQYF	TGCGCCAGCAGTTTTAGCGGGGGGGCTTCGAATACGCAGTATTTT
TRBV7-2	TRBD1	TRBJ1-2	-	CASSEIQGRGIANYGYTF	TGTGCCAGCAGCGAGATACAGGGGCGAGGGATAGCTAACTATGGCTACACCTTC
TRBV13	-	TRBJ1-2	-	CASSLGRGRGSYGYTF	TGTGCCAGCAGCTTAGGGCGGGGAAGGGGCAGCTATGGCTACACCTTC
TRBV12-3/TRBV12-4	-	TRBJ1-1	once	CASSLNRNTEAFF	TGTGCCAGCAGTTTAAACCGAAACACTGAAGCTTTCTTT
TRBV19	-	TRBJ1-2	-	CASTPDSTSALPLRGYTF	TGTGCCAGTACTCCGGACAGCACCTCCGCCCTTCCCCTCCGGGGCTACACCTTC
TRBV7-3	TRBD2	TRBJ2-1	-	CASSLLAGTYNEQFF	TGTGCCAGCAGCCTACTAGCGGGCACCTACAATGAGCAGTTCTTC
TRBV7-8	TRBD1	TRBJ1-2	-	CASSSSRGRGSGYTF	TGTGCCAGCAGCTCCTCCAGGGGGCGCGGGAGTGGCTACACCTTC
TRBV6-5	-	TRBJ1-2	few	CASSYLGGSGYTF	TGTGCCAGCAGTTATTTGGGGGGCTCTGGCTACACCTTC
TRBV7-8	-	TRBJ2-5	-	CASLRVGGKGETQYF	TGTGCCAGCCTCCGAGTTGGGGGCAAAGGGGAGACCCAGTACTTC
TRBV19	TRBD1	TRBJ2-7	-	CASSIGDREVYEQYF	TGTGCCAGTAGTATAGGGGACAGGGAGGTCTACGAGCAGTACTTC
TRBV4-1	-	TRBJ2-7	-	CASSQRGLNYEQYF	TGCGCCAGCAGCCAACGGGGACTCAACTACGAGCAGTACTTC
TRBV7-2	-	TRBJ1-5	-	CASSLEGANSNQPQHF	TGTGCCAGCAGCTTAGAAGGGGCGAATAGCAATCAGCCCCAGCATTTT